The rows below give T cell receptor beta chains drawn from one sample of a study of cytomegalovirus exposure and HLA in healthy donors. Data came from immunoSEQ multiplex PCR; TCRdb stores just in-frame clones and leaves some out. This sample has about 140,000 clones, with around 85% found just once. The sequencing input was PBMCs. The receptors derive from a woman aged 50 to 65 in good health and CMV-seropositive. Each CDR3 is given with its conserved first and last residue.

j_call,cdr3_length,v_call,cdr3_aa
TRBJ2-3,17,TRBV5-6,CASSLAGGYPSTDTQYF
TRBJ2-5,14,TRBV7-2,CASSFRTGVETQYF
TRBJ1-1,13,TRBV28,CASCGFLDAEAFF
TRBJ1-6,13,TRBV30,CASTGEDNSPLHF
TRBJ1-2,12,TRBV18,CASSPPRGYGTF
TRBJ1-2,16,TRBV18,CASSPLGGETNYGYTF
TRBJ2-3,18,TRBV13,CASSSPHLLAGGTDTQYF
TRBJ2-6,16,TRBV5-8,CASSTTDTAGANVLTF
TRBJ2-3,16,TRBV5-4,CASSAPGLANTDTQYF
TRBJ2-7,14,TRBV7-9,CASTAVGGAYEQYF
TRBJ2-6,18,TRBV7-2,CASSFSGGTNSGANVLTF
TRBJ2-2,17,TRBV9,CASSVASGGAGAGELFF
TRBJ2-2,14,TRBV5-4,CASSSNLNTGELFF
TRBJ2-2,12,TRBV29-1,CSAPGVTGELFF
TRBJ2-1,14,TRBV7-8,CASTLSGVGNEQFF
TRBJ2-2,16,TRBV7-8,CASSLKDRENTGELFF
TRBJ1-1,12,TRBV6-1,CASGRQGNPAFF
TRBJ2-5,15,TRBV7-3,CASSPRTGDGETQYF
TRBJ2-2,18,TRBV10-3,CAISSPEGSGGNTGELFF
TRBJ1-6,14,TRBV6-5,CASSPGTANSPLHF
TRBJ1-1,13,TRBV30,CAWSTGAPTEAFF
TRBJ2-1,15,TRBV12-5,CASGGGGGNYNEQFF
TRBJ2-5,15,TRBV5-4,CASSLVLAGQETQYF
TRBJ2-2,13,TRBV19,CASSIEQSGELFF
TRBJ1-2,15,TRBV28,CASSFHSQTNYGYTF
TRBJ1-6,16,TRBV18,CASSPDMGQANSPLHF
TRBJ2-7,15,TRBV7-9,CASSPFSGSTYEQYF
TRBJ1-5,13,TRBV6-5,CASSFEANQPQHF
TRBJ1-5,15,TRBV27,CASSLWTGGGQPQHF
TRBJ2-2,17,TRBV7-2,CASSNYRGGGNTGELFF
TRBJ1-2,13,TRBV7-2,CASNPTGGYGYTF
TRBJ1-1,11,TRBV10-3,CAISEGAGAFF
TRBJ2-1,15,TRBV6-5,CASSYFGGVDNEQFF
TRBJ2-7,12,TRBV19,CASSMTGGEQYF
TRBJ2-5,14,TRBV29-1,CSVPGTGYQETQYF
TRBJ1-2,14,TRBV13,CASSLGGTSYGYTF
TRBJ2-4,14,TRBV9,CASSVGAAKNIQYF
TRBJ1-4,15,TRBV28,CASSLMGQGGEKLFF
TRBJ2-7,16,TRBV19,CASSPGTSGVLAEQYF
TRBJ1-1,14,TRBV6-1,CASSHRDRNTEAFF
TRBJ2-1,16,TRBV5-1,CASSLTSGNSYNEQFF
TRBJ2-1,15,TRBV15,CATSIGQGWDNEQFF
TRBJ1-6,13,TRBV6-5,CASKQGSGSPLHF
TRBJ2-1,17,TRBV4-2,CASSLAGEGDLLNEQFF
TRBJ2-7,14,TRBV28,CASRGQGSSYEQYF
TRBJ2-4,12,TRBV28,CASSTGFNIQYF
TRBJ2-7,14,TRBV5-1,CASSLLSTSYEQYF
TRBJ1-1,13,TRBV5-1,CASSRTAGAEAFF
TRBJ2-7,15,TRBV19,CASSIGAGGVYEQYF
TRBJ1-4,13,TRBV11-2,CASRDAGGEKLFF
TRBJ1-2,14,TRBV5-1,CASSLDRSNYGYTF
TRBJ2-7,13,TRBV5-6,CASSWTLSYEQYF
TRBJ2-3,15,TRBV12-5,CASGVFGTATDTQYF
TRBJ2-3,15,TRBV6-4,CASSEESGRSDTQYF
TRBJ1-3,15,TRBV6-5,CASSYEGLSGNTIYF
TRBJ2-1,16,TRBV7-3,CASSLTWTSESLEQFF
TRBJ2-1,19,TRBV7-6,CASSLAGGLAGSYYNEQFF
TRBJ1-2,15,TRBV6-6,CASSYSSNLNYGYTF
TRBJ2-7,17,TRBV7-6,CASSLAWRGDVSYEQYF